The 18 T cell receptor beta chains listed next were all sequenced from one sample in a study of T cells in Graves' hyperthyroidism and ophthalmopathy. Amplification yielded TCR beta CDR3 regions, with RNA transcripts as the source. HTBI primers were the set used in a first-round RT-PCR of the TCR CDR3. MiXCR, run by TCRdb on the multiplex PCR reads, gives a single entry per CDR3 protein. The sample has fewer than 450,000 distinct CDR3 sequences, over 12% seen once. What was sequenced was blood. The receptors shown here come from a man aged 45-65 years with Graves' ophthalmopathy.

This clonotype appeared many times. V usage is TRBV5-1 and J usage is TRBJ2-1, with 13 bases identical to TRBD2. Trimming took 4 bases from V and 6 from J; bases not matched to a gene: 4. Germline CDR1 and CDR2: SGHRS and YFSETQ. The CDR3 has 15 residues. CDR3 residues: CASSGGTSGINEQFF. CDR3 nucleotide sequence: TGCGCCAGCAGCGGGGGGACTAGCGGGATCAATGAGCAGTTCTTC.

The sample holds many counts of this clonotype. The genes are TRBV7-2 and TRBJ2-1; D is uncertain. Germline CDR1 and CDR2: SGHTA and FQGNSA. V was pared by 2 bases and J by 5 bases, with 10 bases between. The CDR3 contains 14 residues. CDR3 bases: TGTGCCAGCAGCTTATTGGGCCGGAACAATGAGCAGTTCTTC. Translating it yields CASSLLGRNNEQFF.

The chain is built from TRBV28 and TRBJ1-6; a weak D match, TRBD1 (5 bases). The length of the CDR3 is 18 residues. Germline V CDR1 and CDR2: MDHEN, SYDVKM. V was cut by 1 base and J by 0 bases, with 13 bases left in between. Here the CDR3 reads CASSLFPGSSSYNSPLHF. The CDR3 nucleotides read TGTGCCAGCAGTTTATTTCCAGGGTCAAGCTCCTATAATTCACCCCTCCACTTT.

The chain links TRBV12-3 or TRBV12-4 to TRBJ2-7; either TRBD1 or TRBD2 may fit D (5 bases each). The CDR3 contains 13 residues. The ends were cut back, 4 bases at V and 2 bases at J, with 9 bases in the middle. CDR3 DNA sequence: TGTGCCAGCAGTTGGGACGGGGCCTACGAGCAGTACTTC. Translating it yields CASSWDGAYEQYF.

At least ten counts were recorded for this clonotype. The genes are TRBV7-9 and TRBJ2-7; 7 nucleotides match TRBD1. Germline CDR1 reads SEHNR; CDR2 reads FQNEAQ (reference sequence). V trimming: 2 bases; J trimming: 5 bases; junction bases outside the gene matches: 9. This CDR3 contains 15 residues. CDR3: CASSLRQGEPDEQYF. The CDR3 DNA reads as TGTGCCAGCAGCTTAAGGCAGGGGGAGCCCGACGAGCAGTACTTC.

This clonotype was counted between two and nine times. This chain connects TRBV9 to TRBJ2-7; 8 nucleotides line up with TRBD2. The CDR3 sequence is 15 residues long. From germline, CDR1 is SGDLS and CDR2 YYNGEE. The V segment lost 4 bases and the J segment 6 bases; nucleotides outside the gene matches: 12. Written as DNA, the CDR3 is TGTGCCAGCAGCCCCCAACCCGGGACTAGGGGCGAGCAGTACTTC. It encodes CASSPQPGTRGEQYF.

Ten or more counts support this clonotype. The chain has TRBV6-1 and TRBJ2-5; 11 bases match TRBD2. Losses at the gene ends were 1 base for V and 2 bases for J; bases not matched to a gene: 6. The CDR3 contains 17 residues. Germline CDR1 reads MNHNS; CDR2 reads SASEGT. CDR3 in amino acids: CASSEGRTSGLQETQYF. The CDR3 DNA reads TGTGCCAGCAGTGAAGGTCGGACTAGCGGGCTACAAGAGACCCAGTACTTC.

At least ten counts were recorded for this clonotype. The rearrangement links TRBV12-3 or TRBV12-4 to TRBJ2-2; D may be TRBD1 or TRBD2 (5 bases each). Trimming shortened V by 7 bases and J by 3 bases, and 15 bases separated the two germline ends. This CDR3 has 15 residues. The CDR3 spells CASIRDRSHTGELFF. The CDR3 DNA follows: TGTGCCAGCATTCGGGACCGTTCGCACACCGGGGAGCTGTTTTTT.

The table lists this clonotype with many counts. The chain recombines TRBV7-9 with TRBJ2-2; D is possibly TRBD1 (6 bases). Trimming removed 2 bases from V and 4 bases from J, with 8 bases in between. Germline CDR1 reads SEHNR; CDR2 reads FQNEAQ (reference sequence). The CDR3 is 14 residues long. The CDR3 nucleotides are TGTGCCAGCAGCTTAAACAGGGCCACCGGGGAGCTGTTTTTT. This sequence encodes CASSLNRATGELFF.

This clonotype occurred many times. This chain joins TRBV29-1 and TRBJ2-5; 9 bases are a match to TRBD1. Germline CDR1 reads SQVTM; CDR2 reads ANQGSEA. The CDR3 consists of 13 residues. V shed 2 bases and J 6 bases; nucleotides not matched to a gene: 4. Here the CDR3 reads CSVERDRVKTQYF. CDR3 sequence (DNA): TGCAGCGTTGAACGGGACAGGGTCAAGACCCAGTACTTC.

In its sample, this clonotype was seen many times. This chain connects TRBV2 to TRBJ2-3, with 13 bases fitting TRBD2. Germline-derived CDR1 and CDR2 are SNHLY and FYNNEI. V gave up 4 bases and J gave up 6 bases; unmatched junction bases: 7. The CDR3 is 16 residues long. The CDR3 coding sequence is TGTGCCAGCAGTGGGGGACTAGCGGGACTTCGGGATACGCAGTATTTT. It specifies CASSGGLAGLRDTQYF.

Ten or more counts support this clonotype. The rearrangement uses TRBV3-1 and TRBJ2-2; D perhaps matches TRBD1 (6 bases). Trimming left V 1 base short and J 12 bases short, with 12 bases between. This CDR3 spans 13 amino acids. Germline loops: CDR1 LGHDT, CDR2 YNNKEL (reference sequence). CDR3 DNA: TGTGCCAGCAGCCAAGGGGGGACATATAAGCTGTTTTTT. The encoded protein is CASSQGGTYKLFF.

This clonotype was counted at least ten times. The chain employs TRBV2 and TRBJ1-5, with D possibly being TRBD1 (6 bases). Germline CDR1 is SNHLY and CDR2 is FYNNEI. Trimming removed 2 bases from V and 6 bases from J, with 14 bases in between. This CDR3 spans 15 amino acids. Here the CDR3 DNA reads TGTGCCAGCAGTGAACGCAGGGGCTCGGGTCAGCCCCAGCATTTT. Its protein product is CASSERRGSGQPQHF.

The chain has TRBV2 and TRBJ2-2; the D gene is possibly TRBD2 (6 bases). CDR1 is SNHLY, CDR2 FYNNEI, per germline. Deletions cut 10 bases from V and 6 bases from J, with 15 bases between. The CDR3 sequence is 13 residues long. CDR3 sequence: CATDEAGSGELFF. CDR3 nucleotides: TGTGCCACCGACGAGGCGGGGTCCGGGGAGCTGTTTTTT.

This clonotype was detected ten times or more. The genes are TRBV7-9 and TRBJ2-7; D might be TRBD2 (5 bases). The CDR3 length is 17 residues. V shed 4 bases and J shed 3 bases, with 22 bases lying between them. CDR1 SEHNR and CDR2 FQNEAQ come from the germline V gene (reference sequence). The CDR3: CASSWGTGVGLFYEQYF. The CDR3 DNA is TGTGCCAGCAGCTGGGGAACCGGGGTAGGGTTATTCTACGAGCAGTACTTC.

This clonotype was seen many times. V usage is TRBV20-1 and J usage is TRBJ1-5; D remains unclear. V was trimmed by 6 bases and J by 6 bases, leaving 18 bases between them. This CDR3 region has 14 residues. Germline lookup yields CDR1 DFQATT and CDR2 SNEGSKA (reference sequence). The CDR3 protein is CSAQQGTRSQPQHF. For the CDR3, the DNA is TGCAGTGCCCAGCAAGGTACCCGGAGTCAGCCCCAGCATTTT.

The chain has TRBV2 and TRBJ2-2; a weak D match, TRBD1 (5 bases). V was cut by 7 bases and J by 3 bases, with 9 bases left in between. Looked up from germline, CDR1 is SNHLY and CDR2 is FYNNEI. The CDR3 sequence is 13 residues long. CDR3 region: CASTRQYTGELFF. In nucleotides, the CDR3 is TGTGCCAGCACTAGACAGTACACCGGGGAGCTGTTTTTT.

This chain joins TRBV30 and TRBJ1-3, with D perhaps matching TRBD1 (5 bases). This CDR3 is 14 amino acids long. Germline lookup yields CDR1 GTSNPN and CDR2 SVGIG (reference sequence). Trimming removed 8 bases at V and 5 bases at J, with 19 bases between. The CDR3 region is CASEGIGWRNTIYF. The CDR3 nucleotides are TGTGCCAGCGAGGGGATCGGTTGGAGAAACACCATATATTTT.